The clone carrying this T cell receptor (beta chain) was seen just once. Its antigen is not known. The data were taken from a study of lymphopenia after photon versus proton radiotherapy. There are 14 residues in the CDR3. V was clipped by 5 bases and J by 5 bases, with 15 bases between them. Germline loops: CDR1 MNHEY, CDR2 SMNVEV (reference sequence). The study's findings and limits: Post-nadir TCR diversity decline inversely tracked overall survival among those who died. After lymphocyte nadir, photon-treated repertoires showed oligoclonal expansion, especially CD8+ Temra. Better survival with proton therapy was suggested as possible, not demonstrated. Under photons, naive T cells and diversity fell while effector/memory populations rose.

Sequenced by immunoSEQ multiplex PCR; TCRdb stores in-frame clones only, minus some. The sample includes 150,000 or so clones, approximately 86% of them seen just once. The chain joins TRBV27 to TRBJ2-5; unclear D gene. The sample in question was peripheral blood, obtained from a patient treated with photon-based radiotherapy. The TCR comes from a man aged 45-65 years with gastric cancer. The DNA of the CDR3 is TGTGCCAGCAGTCCCCGGTCAGCATGGGAGACCCAGTACTTC. Amino acids: CASSPRSAWETQYF.